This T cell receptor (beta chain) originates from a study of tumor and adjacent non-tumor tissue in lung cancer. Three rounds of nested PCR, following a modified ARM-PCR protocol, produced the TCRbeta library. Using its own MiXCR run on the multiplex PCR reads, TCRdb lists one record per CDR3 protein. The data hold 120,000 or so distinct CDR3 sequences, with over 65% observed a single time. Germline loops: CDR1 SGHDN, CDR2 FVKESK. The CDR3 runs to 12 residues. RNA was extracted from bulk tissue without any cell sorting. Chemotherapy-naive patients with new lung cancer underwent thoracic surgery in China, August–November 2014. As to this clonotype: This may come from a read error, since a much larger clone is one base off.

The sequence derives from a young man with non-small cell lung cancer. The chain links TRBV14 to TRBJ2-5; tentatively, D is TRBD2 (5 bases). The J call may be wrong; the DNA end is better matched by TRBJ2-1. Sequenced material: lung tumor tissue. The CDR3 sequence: CATVGLGETQFF. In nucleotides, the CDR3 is TGTGCCACCGTAGGTTTGGGAGAGACCCAGTTCTTC.